This TCR beta chain was recorded in a study of T cells in localized non-small cell lung cancer. Regarding the study as a whole: Adjacent lung had a median roughly 50 of the 100 largest tumor clones.

A note on this clone: What it recognizes is unknown.

The protocol was immunoSEQ multiplex PCR, while the TCRdb copy is restricted to in-frame clones and leaves out a portion. Seen here are 2,700 or so clones, roughly 22% observed once, and the top ten hold 6% to 8%. V trimming: 5 bases; J trimming: 8 bases; junction bases outside the gene matches: 14. Per germline, CDR1 GTSNPN and CDR2 SVGIG (reference sequence). The CDR3 contains 14 residues. The chain has TRBV30 and TRBJ1-2; 7 nucleotides align to TRBD1. The sequencing here drew on lung tumor tissue, taken before any cancer treatment. This TCR came from a woman aged 35 to 70 with stage I lung adenocarcinoma. CDR3 DNA sequence: TGTGCCTGGGGACGGACAGGACACGCTTGGGGCTACACCTTC. Translating gives CAWGRTGHAWGYTF.